This paragraph reports one TCR beta chain. Its antigen is still unknown. CDR3 size: 12 residues. Trimming took off 6 bases at V and 7 bases at J, with 13 bases between the two ends. CDR1 and CDR2 (germline): MNHEY, SVGAGI. TCR alpha and TCR beta cDNA libraries carrying sample barcodes and UMIs were produced by 5'RACE using constant-segment primers. Via MiXCR, TCRdb re-called the 5' RACE reads, giving one row per CDR3 protein. The table shows 300,000 to 400,000 distinct CDR3 sequences, with approximately 16% occurring only once. This entry belongs to a study of T-cell memory formation after mild COVID-19. Regarding the study as a whole: There were some responding clones in pre-infection memory, which suggested that cross-reactive memory had joined. A second wave of clones peaked on day 37, and their SARS-CoV-2 specificity went unconfirmed.

Material for sequencing was PBMCs or a T cell subset sorted from them (not recorded which). The rearrangement joins TRBV6-5 to TRBJ2-7; D possibly uses TRBD1 or TRBD2 (5 bases each). The sequence came from a man aged 18 to 29 who had mild COVID-19 (a few samples of this study predate the infection). Cell type and time point are not known. The DNA of the CDR3 is TGTGCCAGCAGGTGGGGACCCTCAGAGCAGTACTTC. Its protein product is CASRWGPSEQYF.